The 12 T cell receptor beta chains given below trace back to one sample, sequenced in a study of blood T cell repertoires in COVID-19. Method: immunoSEQ multiplex PCR; TCRdb's copy keeps in-frame clones and lacks some. The profile shows 150,000 to 200,000 clones, over 80% of them singletons. Sequencing used peripheral blood. These receptors all stem from a woman aged 25 to 39 with acute or convalescent COVID-19.

This chain links TRBV28 with TRBJ1-4, with D possibly TRBD1 on 6 matching bases. CDR1 MDHEN and CDR2 SYDVKM come from the germline V gene. V gave up 3 bases and J gave up 7 bases, with 21 bases separating them. The CDR3 loop spans 17 amino acids. The CDR3 region is CASSLSGVGGLGEKLFF. CDR3 DNA: TGTGCCAGCAGTTTGTCAGGAGTGGGGGGGCTGGGTGAAAAACTGTTTTTT.

This chain joins TRBV15 and TRBJ2-2; TRBD2 matches at 10 bases. V shed 5 bases, J shed 3 bases, and the junction held 9 bases outside the gene matches. Germline CDR1 LNHNV, CDR2 YYDKDF (reference sequence). The CDR3 is 17 amino acids. CDR3: CATSGFTSGVYTGELFF. The DNA for the CDR3 is TGTGCCACCAGCGGGTTTACTAGCGGGGTTTACACCGGGGAGCTGTTTTTT.

The chain couples TRBV10-2 to TRBJ1-4; the D is unclear. Deletions cut 0 bases from V and 8 bases from J, with 10 bases between. The CDR3 has 14 amino acids. CDR1 and CDR2 (germline): WSHSY, SAAADI. The CDR3 sequence: CASSESGGSEKLFF. The CDR3 nucleotides are TGCGCCAGCAGTGAGTCGGGAGGAAGCGAAAAACTGTTTTTT.

V gene TRBV4-2 combines with J gene TRBJ1-2; D is perhaps TRBD1 (6 bases). Germline assignment: CDR1 LGHNA and CDR2 YNFKEQ. V was pared by 2 bases and J by 7 bases, with 14 bases between. The CDR3 has 14 amino acids. CDR3 protein: CASSQHRDMGGYTF. The CDR3 DNA is TGTGCCAGCAGCCAACACCGGGACATGGGTGGCTACACCTTC.

This chain connects TRBV12-3 or TRBV12-4 to TRBJ1-6, with D perhaps TRBD1 (5 bases). The CDR3 is made up of 13 amino acids. The V gene lost 3 bases and the J gene lost 7 bases, with 7 bases spanning the gap. The CDR3 protein is CASSFGGNSPLHF. The CDR3 DNA is TGTGCCAGCAGTTTCGGGGGAAATTCACCCCTCCACTTT.

The rearrangement joins TRBV28 to TRBJ1-2; D uncertain. Germline V gene lookup returns CDR1 MDHEN and CDR2 SYDVKM. V dropped 8 bases and J dropped 8 bases, with 9 bases sitting between them. This CDR3 is built from 10 residues. DNA of the CDR3: TGTGCCAGCCACCGGGGAGGCTACACCTTC. This translates into CASHRGGYTF.

The V gene is TRBV30, the J gene TRBJ1-6; a possible D gene is TRBD1 (6 bases). Germline V CDR1 and CDR2: GTSNPN, SVGIG (reference sequence). The V gene lost 7 bases and the J gene lost 7 bases, with 20 bases spanning the gap. The CDR3 has 15 residues. The CDR3 DNA is TGTGCCTTAGGACAGTCGAGGAAACCCAATTCACCCCTCCACTTT. Amino acid sequence: CALGQSRKPNSPLHF. The complete variable domain, with remaining parts taken from reference TRBV30 and TRBJ1-6, reads SQTIHQWPATLVQPVGSPLSLECTVEGTSNPNLYWYRQAAGRGLQLLFYSVGIGQISSEVPQNLSASRPQDRQFILSSKKLLLSDSGFYLCALGQSRKPNSPLHFGNGTRLTVT.

The chain links TRBV19 to TRBJ2-7; TRBD2 matches 7 bases. J gave up 3 bases and V 6 bases, and 11 bases lay outside the gene matches. Germline values: CDR1 LNHDA, CDR2 SQIVND (reference sequence). The CDR3 extends over 15 amino acids. In nucleotides, the CDR3 is TGTGCCAGTAGGGTATCGGGGGAGGGCCGCTACGAGCAGTACTTC. Encoded protein: CASRVSGEGRYEQYF.

The rearrangement uses TRBV30 and TRBJ2-5; D may be TRBD2 (6 bases). Germline V gene lookup returns CDR1 GTSNPN and CDR2 SVGIG (reference sequence). The CDR3 has 15 amino acids. The germline V and J ends were trimmed by 3 bases and 5 bases, with 19 bases remaining between them. The CDR3 DNA follows: TGTGCCTGGAGAGAAGGAGGGGACGTATGGGAGACCCAGTACTTC. This gives the protein CAWREGGDVWETQYF.

The rearrangement joins TRBV11-1 to TRBJ2-5; possible D gene TRBD1, 6 bases. Germline values: CDR1 SGHAT, CDR2 FQDESV (reference sequence). Trimming cost V 5 bases and J 3 bases, with 16 bases left between them. The CDR3 contains 15 residues. The chain's CDR3 is CASSTRTALKETQYF. DNA of the CDR3: TGTGCCAGCAGCACCCGGACAGCCCTTAAAGAGACCCAGTACTTC. Drawing the rest from reference TRBV11-1 and TRBJ2-5, the complete variable domain is EAEVAQSPRYKITEKSQAVAFWCDPISGHATLYWYRQILGQGPELLVQFQDESVVDDSQLPKDRFSAERLKGVDSTLKIQPAELGDSAMYLCASSTRTALKETQYFGPGTRLLVL.

Here the CDR3 reads CASSPSEGGTNYGYTF. The DNA for the CDR3 is TGCGCCAGCAGCCCTTCCGAGGGAGGGACCAACTATGGCTACACCTTC. The chain employs TRBV4-1 and TRBJ1-2; a weak D match, TRBD1 (5 bases). Germline CDR1 is MGHRA and CDR2 is YSYEKL. CDR3 length: 16 residues. Trimming cost V 4 bases and J 2 bases, with 17 bases left between them.

This rearrangement joins TRBV29-1 to TRBJ2-2; 9 bases map to TRBD2. The trim removed 6 bases at V and 6 bases at J, leaving 8 bases unmatched. Germline CDR1 reads SQVTM; CDR2 reads ANQGSEA. This CDR3 contains 14 residues. DNA for the CDR3: TGCAGCGTAGGCGGGCTAGCGGGACCCGGGGAGCTGTTTTTT. Encoded protein: CSVGGLAGPGELFF.